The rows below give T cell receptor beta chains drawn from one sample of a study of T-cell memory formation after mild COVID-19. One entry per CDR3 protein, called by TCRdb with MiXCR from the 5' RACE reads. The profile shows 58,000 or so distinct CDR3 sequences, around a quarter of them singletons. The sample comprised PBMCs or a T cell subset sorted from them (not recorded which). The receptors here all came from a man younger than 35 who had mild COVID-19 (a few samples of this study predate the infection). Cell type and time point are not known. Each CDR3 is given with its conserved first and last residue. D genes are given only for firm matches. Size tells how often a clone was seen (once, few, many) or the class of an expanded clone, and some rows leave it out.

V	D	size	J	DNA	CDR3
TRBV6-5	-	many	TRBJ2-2	TGTGCCAGCAGTTACTCACGACCCGGGGAGCTGTTTTTT	CASSYSRPGELFF
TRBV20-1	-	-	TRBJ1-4	TGCAGTGCTAGAGGGGTGGCAACTAATGAAAAACTGTTTTTT	CSARGVATNEKLFF
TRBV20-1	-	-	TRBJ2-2	TGCAGTGCTAGAGGGACATCCAATAAAGGGGAGCTGTTTTTT	CSARGTSNKGELFF
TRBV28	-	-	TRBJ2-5	TGTGCCAGTTTTCCCCTGGACTTCAAGTACCAAGAGACCCAGTACTTC	CASFPLDFKYQETQYF
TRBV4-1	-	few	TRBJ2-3	TGCGCCAGCAGCCAAGGGGGTCAACCAAGCACAGATACGCAGTATTTT	CASSQGGQPSTDTQYF
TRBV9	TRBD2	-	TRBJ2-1	TGTGCCAGCAGCGGACTAGCGGGGAATGAGCAGTTCTTC	CASSGLAGNEQFF
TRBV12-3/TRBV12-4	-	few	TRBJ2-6	TGTGCCAGCAGTTTTGGGTCGTCGACTTCTGGGGCCAACGTCCTGACTTTC	CASSFGSSTSGANVLTF
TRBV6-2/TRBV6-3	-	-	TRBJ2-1	TGTGCCAGCAGTTACTCGGTCGGGGTGACAGGACAATCGGGGGTTTGGGATGAGCAGTTCTTC	CASSYSVGVTGQSGVWDEQFF
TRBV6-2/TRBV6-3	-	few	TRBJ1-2	TGTGCCAGCATGCCCGGGACATCCCTTTTTGGCTACACCTTC	CASMPGTSLFGYTF
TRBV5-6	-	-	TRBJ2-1	TGTGCCAGCAGCCTCCGGGACTTGTACAATGAGCAGTTCTTC	CASSLRDLYNEQFF
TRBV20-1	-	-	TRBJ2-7	TGCAGTGCTACCGGAGGCTACGAGCAGTACTTC	CSATGGYEQYF
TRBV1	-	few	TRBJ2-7	TGCACCAGCAGCCGGATAGGACTAGCGGGTTGGGAGCAGTACTTC	CTSSRIGLAGWEQYF
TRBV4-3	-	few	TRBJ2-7	TGCGCCAGCAGCCAAGAGCTCAGGGTATTGTCCACCTACGAGCAGTACTTC	CASSQELRVLSTYEQYF
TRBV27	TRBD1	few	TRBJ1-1	TGTGCCAGCAGTGAAGGGACAGGGGCGCCTGGGAACACTGAAGCTTTCTTT	CASSEGTGAPGNTEAFF
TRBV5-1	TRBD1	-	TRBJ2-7	TGCGCCAGCAGCTTAAGGACAGGGGGGTCCTACGAGCAGTACTTC	CASSLRTGGSYEQYF
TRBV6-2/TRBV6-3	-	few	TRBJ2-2	TGTGCCAGCAGTTACGTTGGTGCGGCCACCGGGGAGCTGTTTTTT	CASSYVGAATGELFF
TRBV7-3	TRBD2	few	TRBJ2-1	TGTGCCAGCAGCTCAGCGGGGGGCCACTACAATGAGCAGTTCTTC	CASSSAGGHYNEQFF
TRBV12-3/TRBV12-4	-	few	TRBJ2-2	TGTGCCAGCAGTTTAGCGGAAGGGGCCCGCACCGGGGAGCTGTTTTTT	CASSLAEGARTGELFF
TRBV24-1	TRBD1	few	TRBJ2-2	TGTGCCACCAGTGACCTACCGGGACAGGGTCCCACCGGGGAGCTGTTTTTT	CATSDLPGQGPTGELFF
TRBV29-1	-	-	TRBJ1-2	TGCAGCGTCCGGGGTGACTATGGCTACACCTTC	CSVRGDYGYTF
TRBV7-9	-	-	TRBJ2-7	TGTGCCAGCAGCCCCGGGGCCTACGAGCAGTACTTC	CASSPGAYEQYF
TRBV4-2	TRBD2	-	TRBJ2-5	TGTGCCAGCAGCCCCGCCGAGGGGCTAGCGGGGTCAGAGACCCAGTACTTC	CASSPAEGLAGSETQYF
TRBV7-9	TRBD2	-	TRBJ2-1	TGTGCCAGCAGCTTAGGGCTAGCGGGGGGTGAGCAGTTCTTC	CASSLGLAGGEQFF
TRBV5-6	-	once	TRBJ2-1	TGTGCCAGCAGCTTGGGAACGGGGGAGCAGTTCTTC	CASSLGTGEQFF
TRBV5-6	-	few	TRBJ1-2	TGTGCCAGCAGCTTGGTGGGGTACTATGGCTACACCTTC	CASSLVGYYGYTF
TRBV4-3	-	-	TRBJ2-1	TGCGCCAGCAGCCAATCTGGGGGAAATGAGCAGTTCTTC	CASSQSGGNEQFF
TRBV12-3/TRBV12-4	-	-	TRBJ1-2	TGTGCCAGCAGTCATCACCGGGCTAACTATGGCTACACCTTC	CASSHHRANYGYTF
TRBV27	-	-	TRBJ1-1	TGTGCCAGCAGTATAACAGGGCTCATGAACACTGAAGCTTTCTTT	CASSITGLMNTEAFF
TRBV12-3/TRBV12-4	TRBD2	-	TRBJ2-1	TGTGCCAGCAGTGGGACTAGCAGTGAGCAGTTCTTC	CASSGTSSEQFF
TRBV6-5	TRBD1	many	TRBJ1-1	TGTGCCAGCACCGGGGGACAGGGGAGGTTAACTGAAGCTTTCTTT	CASTGGQGRLTEAFF